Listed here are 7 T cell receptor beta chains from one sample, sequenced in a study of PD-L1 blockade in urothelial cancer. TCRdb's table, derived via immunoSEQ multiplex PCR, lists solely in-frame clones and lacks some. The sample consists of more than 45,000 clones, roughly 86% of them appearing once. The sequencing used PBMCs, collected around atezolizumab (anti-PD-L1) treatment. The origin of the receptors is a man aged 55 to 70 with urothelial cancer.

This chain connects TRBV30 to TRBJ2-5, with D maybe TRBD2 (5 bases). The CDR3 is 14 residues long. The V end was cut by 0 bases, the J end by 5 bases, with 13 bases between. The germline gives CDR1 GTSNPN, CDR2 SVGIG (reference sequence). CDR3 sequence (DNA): TGTGCCTGGAGTGTAGTTCAAGGAGGCGAGACCCAGTACTTC. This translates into CAWSVVQGGETQYF.

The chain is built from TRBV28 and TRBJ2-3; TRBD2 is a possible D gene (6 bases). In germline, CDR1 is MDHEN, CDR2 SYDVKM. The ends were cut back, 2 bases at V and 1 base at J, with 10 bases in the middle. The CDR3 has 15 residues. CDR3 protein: CASSLIAERTDTQYF. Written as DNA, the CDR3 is TGTGCCAGCAGTTTAATAGCGGAGCGCACAGATACGCAGTATTTT. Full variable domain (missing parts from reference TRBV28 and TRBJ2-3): DVKVTQSSRYLVKRTGEKVFLECVQDMDHENMFWYRQDPGLGLRLIYFSYDVKMKEKGDIPEGYSVSREKKERFSLILESASTNQTSMYLCASSLIAERTDTQYFGPGTRLTVL.

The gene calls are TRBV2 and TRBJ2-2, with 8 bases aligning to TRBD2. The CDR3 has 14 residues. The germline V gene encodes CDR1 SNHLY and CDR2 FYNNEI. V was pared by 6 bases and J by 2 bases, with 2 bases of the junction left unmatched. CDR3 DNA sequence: TGTGCCAGCAGAAGCGGGGGTAACACCGGGGAGCTGTTTTTT. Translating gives CASRSGGNTGELFF.

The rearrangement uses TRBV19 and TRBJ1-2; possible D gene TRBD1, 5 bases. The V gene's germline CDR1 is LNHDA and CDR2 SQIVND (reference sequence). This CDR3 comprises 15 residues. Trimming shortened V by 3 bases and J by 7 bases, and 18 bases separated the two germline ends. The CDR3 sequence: CASSMLDIRSAGYTF. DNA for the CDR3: TGTGCCAGTAGTATGTTGGACATTCGATCGGCTGGCTACACCTTC.

The CDR3 region is CASSAQGLNTEAFF. CDR3 bases: TGTGCCAGCAGCGCCCAGGGTCTGAACACTGAAGCTTTCTTT. The genes are TRBV7-3 and TRBJ1-1; D possibly corresponds to TRBD1 (5 bases). V lost 5 bases, J lost 0 bases, and 10 bases lay in between. The CDR3 extends over 14 amino acids. Germline V gene lookup returns CDR1 SGHTA and CDR2 FQGTGA.

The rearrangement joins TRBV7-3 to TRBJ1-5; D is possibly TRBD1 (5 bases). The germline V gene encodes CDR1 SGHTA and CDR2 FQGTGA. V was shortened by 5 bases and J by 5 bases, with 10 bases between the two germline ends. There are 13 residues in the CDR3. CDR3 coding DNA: TGTGCCAGCAGCCCGGGACTTCATCAGCCCCAGCATTTT. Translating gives CASSPGLHQPQHF.

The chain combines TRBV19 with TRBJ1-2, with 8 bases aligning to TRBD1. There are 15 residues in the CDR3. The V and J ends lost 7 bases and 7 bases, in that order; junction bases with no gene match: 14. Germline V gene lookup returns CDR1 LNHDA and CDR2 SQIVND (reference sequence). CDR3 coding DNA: TGTGCCAGTACCGACGGCGGGACAGGCTTCTTTGGCTACACCTTC. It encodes CASTDGGTGFFGYTF.